A single sample gave rise to the 22 T cell receptor beta chains below, sequenced in a study of blood T cell repertoires in COVID-19 (dated by TCRdb to 2020 to 2021). Library generation was performed with the immunoSEQ multiplex PCR assay. TCRdb stores this immuneACCESS table with in-frame sequences only. Part of the clones is absent; in the studies checked, under half of the shortfall reflects unresolved V genes, and no reason is known for the rest. Recorded for this sample are about 59,000 clones; more than 75% of them occurred a single time. The ten largest clones capture roughly 12% of the sample. The specimen sequenced was peripheral blood. The receptor set was obtained from a man older than 75 with acute or convalescent COVID-19.

This chain connects TRBV3-1 (or the pseudogene TRBV3-2) to TRBJ1-1; 7 bases match TRBD1. This CDR3 spans 17 amino acids. V lost 10 bases to trimming and J lost 2 bases; unmatched junction nucleotides: 19. Germline V gives CDR1 LGHDT, CDR2 YNNKEL (reference sequence). CDR3 bases: TGTGCCACCTCAACAGGGGCCCCATGTTACTTAAACACTGAAGCTTTCTTT. The encoded protein is CATSTGAPCYLNTEAFF.

The genes are TRBV6-5 and TRBJ1-5; a weak D match, TRBD1 (5 bases). Germline CDR1 and CDR2: MNHEY and SVGAGI. The CDR3 spans 14 residues. Trimming left V 4 bases short and J 1 base short, with 8 bases between. The CDR3 nucleotides are TGTGCCAGCAGTTCGCCAGGGAGCAATCAGCCCCAGCATTTT. Protein sequence: CASSSPGSNQPQHF.

This clone occurred once. This chain connects TRBV6-1 to TRBJ2-2; 9 nucleotides match TRBD1. Trimming at V came to 3 bases and at J to 6 bases, leaving 2 bases not matched to a gene. CDR1 is MNHNS and CDR2 is SASEGT in the germline V gene. CDR3 length: 14 amino acids. CDR3 residues: CASSEGQGSGELFF. CDR3 DNA: TGTGCCAGCAGTGAGGGACAGGGATCCGGGGAGCTGTTTTTT.

This clone has just a few counts. The chain links TRBV11-2 to TRBJ2-7, with D maybe TRBD1 (5 bases). This CDR3 contains 15 residues. V lost 2 bases and J lost 3, with 14 bases in between. Germline lookup yields CDR1 SGHAT and CDR2 FQNNGV. CDR3 region: CASSLLFDTGYEQYF. As DNA, the CDR3 is TGTGCCAGCAGCTTATTATTTGACACAGGCTACGAGCAGTACTTC.

The V gene is TRBV19, the J gene TRBJ2-7; 11 bases match TRBD2. The germline V gene encodes CDR1 LNHDA and CDR2 SQIVND (reference sequence). The V segment lost 3 bases and the J segment 4 bases; nucleotides outside the gene matches: 8. This CDR3 has 16 amino acids. The CDR3 DNA reads as TGTGCCAGTAGTATGGGCCCAGGGACTAGCGGATACGAGCAGTACTTC. Translated: CASSMGPGTSGYEQYF.

The gene calls are TRBV29-1 and TRBJ1-2; TRBD1 might be the D (6 bases). The V gene's germline CDR1 is SQVTM and CDR2 ANQGSEA. The CDR3 extends over 13 amino acids. V was cut by 7 bases and J by 3 bases, with 15 bases left in between. This chain's CDR3 is CSAHQGLDYGYTF. In DNA form, the CDR3 reads TGCAGCGCCCACCAGGGGCTCGACTATGGCTACACCTTC.

The chain employs TRBV19 and TRBJ2-1; TRBD2 matches 12 bases. This CDR3 contains 14 residues. J was trimmed by 7 bases and V by 5 bases; bases with no gene match: 3. Germline CDR1 is LNHDA and CDR2 is SQIVND (reference sequence). CDR3 residues: CASSPTSGRNEQFF. DNA for the CDR3: TGTGCCAGTAGTCCTACTAGCGGGAGGAATGAGCAGTTCTTC. Full variable domain (rest looked up from reference TRBV19 and TRBJ2-1): DGGITQSPKYLFRKEGQNVTLSCEQNLNHDAMYWYRQDPGQGLRLIYYSQIVNDFQKGDIAEGYSVSREKKESFPLTVTSAQKNPTAFYLCASSPTSGRNEQFFGPGTRLTVL.

The gene calls are TRBV2 and TRBJ2-7, with TRBD1 matching 7 bases. The CDR3 runs to 14 residues. The ends lost 8 bases at V and 6 bases at J; junction bases unmatched: 13. Germline CDR1 reads SNHLY; CDR2 reads FYNNEI. The CDR3 here is CASSETGPLGEQYF. DNA for the CDR3: TGTGCCAGCTCTGAGACAGGGCCCCTAGGCGAGCAGTACTTC.

The V and J genes are TRBV18 and TRBJ2-2; no firm D call. V was trimmed by 3 bases and J by 1 base, leaving 6 bases between them. The CDR3 is 14 amino acids. Germline lookup yields CDR1 KGHSH and CDR2 LQKENI. Here the CDR3 reads CASSPAWNTGELFF. For the CDR3, the DNA is TGTGCCAGCTCACCGGCTTGGAACACCGGGGAGCTGTTTTTT.

The count of this clone is one. This rearrangement joins TRBV30 to TRBJ1-6; TRBD1 agrees at 11 bases. V was pared by 4 bases and J by 8 bases, with 13 bases of the junction left unmatched. The CDR3 is 17 residues long. Germline loops: CDR1 GTSNPN, CDR2 SVGIG (reference sequence). The CDR3 loop reads CAWKSIRRDRGDSPLHF. CDR3 DNA sequence: TGTGCCTGGAAATCAATTCGGCGGGACAGGGGGGATTCACCCCTCCACTTT.

This clone was seen just once. The chain links TRBV6-1 to TRBJ1-1; the match to TRBD1 covers 7 bases. V gave up 4 bases and J gave up 7 bases; unmatched junction bases: 18. The germline V gene has CDR1 MNHNS and CDR2 SASEGT. This CDR3 has 17 residues. CDR3 loop: CASSVGQRQGRMGEAFF. The CDR3 region has the DNA TGTGCCAGCAGTGTCGGCCAGAGACAGGGAAGGATGGGTGAAGCTTTCTTT.

This chain joins TRBV4-1 and TRBJ1-6; D is ambiguous. Germline V CDR1 and CDR2: MGHRA, YSYEKL. V lost 0 bases, J lost 10 bases, and 16 bases lay in between. This CDR3 comprises 16 residues. CDR3 amino acids: CASSQETIPSGSPLHF. The CDR3 DNA sequence: TGCGCCAGCAGCCAAGAAACAATACCGTCGGGGTCACCCCTCCACTTT.

The CDR3 DNA reads TGTGCCAGCAGCGCATCTAGCGGGAGGGCAGATACGCAGTATTTT. Translating gives CASSASSGRADTQYF. This rearrangement joins TRBV11-3 to TRBJ2-3; 12 positions agree with TRBD2. V shed 5 bases, J shed 4 bases, and the junction held 4 bases outside the gene matches. The CDR3 spans 15 residues. Germline CDR1 SGHNT, CDR2 YENEEA.

This rearrangement joins TRBV10-2 to TRBJ2-3; no clear D gene. CDR3 length: 12 amino acids. V was clipped by 6 bases and J by 4 bases, with 8 bases between them. Germline CDR1 and CDR2: WSHSY and SAAADI. CDR3 loop: CASSPAADTQYF. CDR3 sequence (DNA): TGCGCCAGCAGCCCCGCAGCAGATACGCAGTATTTT.

V is TRBV29-1 and J is TRBJ2-7, with D perhaps TRBD2 (6 bases). Germline CDR1 is SQVTM and CDR2 is ANQGSEA. Trimming left V 4 bases short and J 9 bases short, with 13 bases between. The CDR3 runs 11 residues. The DNA of the CDR3 is TGCAGCGTTGGTAGTACGGAGGGGCAGTACTTC. Translation: CSVGSTEGQYF.

The V call is TRBV5-1, the J call TRBJ2-7; 8 bases fit TRBD1. V was pared by 4 bases and J by 4 bases, with 16 bases of the junction left unmatched. CDR1 is SGHRS, CDR2 YFSETQ, per germline. The CDR3 runs to 17 residues. CDR3 bases: TGCGCCAGCAGCCAAGAGAGGACAGGGACCGGTTTATACGAGCAGTACTTC. Its protein is CASSQERTGTGLYEQYF.

The J gene is TRBJ2-4, the V gene TRBV18, with 7 bases identical to TRBD2. This CDR3 region has 15 residues. V lost 3 bases and J lost 1; bases outside the gene matches: 3. Germline V gene sequence: CDR1 KGHSH, CDR2 LQKENI. CDR3: CASSPGGLAKNIQYF. In nucleotides, the CDR3 is TGTGCCAGCTCACCGGGGGGGTTGGCCAAAAACATTCAGTACTTC.

This clone was detected only a few times. The chain has TRBV18 and TRBJ1-2; D is ambiguous. Trimming stripped 5 bases from V and 5 bases from J, with 9 bases between. CDR1 KGHSH and CDR2 LQKENI come from the germline V gene. The CDR3 loop spans 12 amino acids. The CDR3 coding sequence is TGTGCCAGCTCAGAGGCGGCGTATGGCTACACCTTC. Protein sequence: CASSEAAYGYTF.

This clone was seen a few times. The CDR3 region is CASSGKRLAGVRSYNEQFF. Written as DNA, the CDR3 is TGTGCCAGCAGCGGGAAGAGGCTAGCGGGAGTACGATCCTACAATGAGCAGTTCTTC. The chain carries TRBV14 and TRBJ2-1; 10 nucleotides line up with TRBD2. CDR1 and CDR2 (germline): SGHDN, FVKESK. The CDR3 is 19 residues long. The V segment lost 5 bases and the J segment 1 base; nucleotides outside the gene matches: 14.

This chain joins TRBV5-1 and TRBJ2-1; 9 bases match TRBD1. Germline V gene data show CDR1 as SGHRS and CDR2 as YFSETQ. The V and J ends lost 4 bases and 3 bases, in that order; junction bases with no gene match: 8. This CDR3 is 16 amino acids long. CDR3 DNA sequence: TGCGCCAGCAGCGGGGGCGACAGGGGGTTCTACAATGAGCAGTTCTTC. This gives the protein CASSGGDRGFYNEQFF.

The chain carries TRBV3-1 (or the pseudogene TRBV3-2) and TRBJ1-4, with unresolved D. There are 16 residues in the CDR3. V shed 4 bases and J shed 4 bases, with 16 bases lying between them. CDR1 is LGHDT, CDR2 YNNKEL, per germline (reference sequence). Here the CDR3 reads CASSLSSGRGNEKLFF. CDR3 nucleotide sequence: TGTGCCAGCAGCCTGTCGTCCGGACGGGGTAATGAAAAACTGTTTTTT.

The chain recombines TRBV7-2 with TRBJ2-1; TRBD2 agrees at 7 bases. V was pared by 5 bases and J by 14 bases, with 15 bases of the junction left unmatched. The germline CDR1 and CDR2 sequences are SGHTA and FQGNSA. CDR3 length: 14 amino acids. The CDR3 DNA is TGTGCCAGCAGCCCGGGAGCGGGGCAAACGAGGAAGTTCTTC. This encodes CASSPGAGQTRKFF.